Following are 25 T cell receptor beta chains from one sample sequenced in a study of tissue T cells after allogeneic stem cell transplantation. Some clones are missing from TCRdb's copy, which holds only in-frame ones; the method was immunoSEQ multiplex PCR. The sample yields roughly 50,000 clones, roughly 73% seen once. The sample was sorted cells pooled from one or two spleens. Receptors originate from a pool of C57BL/6 mice in good health.

This clone was seen a handful of times. The gene symbols are mouse symbols. With the read ending 1 residue before the CDR3 end, the germline J gene is used to fill in that end. The rearrangement uses TRBV13-3 and TRBJ2-3; D gene uncertain. CDR3 length: 10 residues. Germline V lookup: CDR1 NNHDY, CDR2 SYVADS. Trimming cost V 3 bases and J 4 bases, with 0 bases left between them. This CDR3 reads CASSAETLYF. CDR3 DNA (partial): TGTGCCAGCAGTGCAGAAACGCTGTAT.

This clone appeared once. Genes and germline come from the mouse. The CDR3 end falls 1 residue outside the read, so it is completed with the germline J gene. This chain joins TRBV13-3 and TRBJ2-7; 13 bases fit TRBD2. Germline loops: CDR1 NNHDY, CDR2 SYVADS. The J segment lost 4 bases and the V segment lost 1 base, leaving 2 bases of the junction unmatched. The CDR3 runs 15 residues. CDR3 DNA, as far as it was read: TGTGCCAGCAGTGATCCGGGACTGGGGGGGTATGAACAGTAC. Translating it yields CASSDPGLGGYEQY. The entire CDR3 reads CASSDPGLGGYEQYF.

In regard to this clone: Each gene name is a mouse one. The read ends 1 residue shy of where the CDR3 ends; the end is completed using the germline J gene. The rearrangement joins TRBV13-2 to TRBJ1-3; D remains ambiguous. The CDR3 contains 16 residues. CDR1 is NNHNN and CDR2 is SYGAGS in the germline V gene (reference sequence). V was trimmed by 0 bases and J by 0 bases, leaving 10 bases between them. CDR3 bases read: TGTGCCAGCGGTGATGCAGGAGGGCCTTCTGGAAATACGCTCTAT. Protein: CASGDAGGPSGNTLY. The whole CDR3 reads CASGDAGGPSGNTLYF.

Concerning this clone itself: Gene names refer to mouse genes. With the read ending 1 residue before the CDR3 end, the germline J gene is used to fill in that end. The chain carries TRBV3 and TRBJ2-2; D could derive from TRBD1 or TRBD2 (5 bases each). The CDR3 runs 15 residues. Trimming took off 2 bases at V and 4 bases at J, with 11 bases between the two ends. CDR1 is SNHLY, CDR2 FYNGKV, per germline (reference sequence). The CDR3 protein is CASSLSRGTTGQLYF. The covered CDR3 bases are TGTGCCAGCAGCTTAAGTCGGGGGACCACCGGGCAGCTCTAC.

In this sample, this clone turned up once. Mouse germline and gene names are used. The CDR3 end falls 1 residue outside the read, so it is completed with the germline J gene. The chain has TRBV2 and TRBJ2-5; a possible D gene is TRBD1 (5 bases). The ends were cut back, 0 bases at V and 4 bases at J, with 11 bases in the middle. The CDR3 runs 15 residues. Per germline, CDR1 LGHNA and CDR2 YSYQKL. CDR3 DNA, as far as it was read: TGTGCCAGCAGCCAAGAAGGCAGGGTCAAAGACACCCAGTAC. Its translation is CASSQEGRVKDTQY. The full-length CDR3 reads as CASSQEGRVKDTQYF.

A remark on this clone: Gene names refer to mouse genes. The CDR3 end lies 1 residue beyond the end of the read and is filled in from the germline J gene. V and J are TRBV12-1 and TRBJ2-4, with 8 bases identical to TRBD2. The J segment lost 0 bases and the V segment lost 4 bases, leaving 2 bases of the junction unmatched. The CDR3 totals 14 residues. Germline assignment: CDR1 SGHSN and CDR2 HYEKVE. The CDR3 DNA, read in part, is TGTGCCAGCTCACTGGGGGCTAGTCAAAACACCTTGTAC. Translating gives CASSLGASQNTLY. The whole CDR3 is CASSLGASQNTLYF.

In the case of this clone: The gene names here belong to mouse. Coverage ceases 1 residue before the CDR3 finishes, and the germline J gene fills in the end. The chain recombines TRBV16 with TRBJ2-2; possibly TRBD1 for D (6 bases). The CDR3 sequence is 14 residues long. Germline-derived CDR1 and CDR2 are SGHSA and FRNQAP. V was trimmed by 6 bases and J by 4 bases, leaving 12 bases between them. CDR3 DNA, as far as it was read: TGTGCAAGCAGACAGGGAGAAGGCACCGGGCAGCTCTAC. Amino acid sequence: CASRQGEGTGQLY. The whole CDR3 region reads CASRQGEGTGQLYF. Together with reference TRBV16 and TRBJ2-2, the CDR3 gives the full variable domain: NAGVIQTPRHKVTGKGQEATLWCEPISGHSAVFWYRQTIVQGLEFLTYFRNQAPIDDSGMPKERFSAQMPNQSHSTLKIQSTQPQDSAVYLCASRQGEGTGQLYFGEGSKLTVL.

This clone was picked up a small number of times. All gene names here are mouse names. The sequence runs out 1 residue before the end of the CDR3; the remainder is reconstructed from the germline J gene. The chain recombines TRBV13-2 with TRBJ1-5; the match to TRBD1 covers 9 bases. Germline-derived CDR1 and CDR2 are NNHNN and SYGAGS (reference sequence). This CDR3 has 16 amino acids. J lost 5 bases, V lost 0 bases, and 6 bases had no gene match. The DNA read from the CDR3 is TGTGCCAGCGGTGATGCAGGACAGGGGCTATACCAGGCTCCGCTT. Translating it yields CASGDAGQGLYQAPL. The complete CDR3 protein is CASGDAGQGLYQAPLF.

On this clone: Germline and genes: mouse. The read comes to an end 1 residue before the CDR3 does, leaving the germline J gene to fill in the end. The J gene is TRBJ2-5, the V gene TRBV13-1; weak D call: TRBD2 (5 bases). The CDR3 runs 13 residues. Per the germline V gene, CDR1 is NSHNY and CDR2 is SYGAGN. Deletions cut 4 bases from V and 5 bases from J, with 11 bases between. The DNA read from the CDR3 is TGTGCCAGCAGTAAAATGGGGTTAGACACCCAGTAC. Residues: CASSKMGLDTQY. The entire CDR3 protein is CASSKMGLDTQYF.

As to this clone: All gene names here are mouse names. Sequencing ends 1 residue short of the CDR3 end; the germline J gene provides the rest. This chain connects TRBV12-1 to TRBJ2-5; 7 bases agree with TRBD1. V gave up 2 bases and J gave up 3 bases; unmatched junction bases: 1. CDR1 and CDR2 (germline): SGHSN, HYEKVE. The CDR3 is 13 residues long. The sequenced part of the CDR3 DNA is TGTGCCAGCTCTCGGGACAGTCAAGACACCCAGTAC. Protein: CASSRDSQDTQY. The complete CDR3 reads CASSRDSQDTQYF. The variable domain in full, with the rest retrieved from reference TRBV12-1 and TRBJ2-5, is DSGVVQSPRHIIKEKGGRSVLTCIPISGHSNVVWYQQTLGKELKFLIQHYEKVERDKGFLPSRFSVQQFDDYHSEMNMSALELEDSAMYFCASSRDSQDTQYFGPGTRLLVL.

This clone was seen a handful of times. Gene names denote mouse genes. The sequenced part of the CDR3 DNA is TGTGCCAGCAGCCAAGACAATGGAAATACGCTCTAT. Translated: CASSQDNGNTLY. The whole CDR3 reads CASSQDNGNTLYF. J is TRBJ1-3 and V is TRBV5; D unresolved. The read ends 1 residue shy of where the CDR3 ends; the end is completed using the germline J gene. Looked up from germline, CDR1 is LGHNA and CDR2 is YNLKQL (reference sequence). V dropped 0 bases and J dropped 3 bases, with 3 bases sitting between them. The CDR3 has 13 residues.

About this clone itself: Mouse germline and gene names are used. The CDR3 end lies 1 residue beyond the end of the read and is filled in from the germline J gene. J is TRBJ1-4 and V is TRBV2; possibly TRBD1 for D (5 bases). The V end was cut by 0 bases, the J end by 5 bases, with 7 bases between. The CDR3 spans 14 residues. Germline V gene lookup returns CDR1 LGHNA and CDR2 YSYQKL. CDR3 loop: CASSQEGQNERLFF. The covered CDR3 bases are TGTGCCAGCAGCCAAGAGGGGCAAAACGAAAGATTATTT. Complete variable domain (other parts from reference TRBV2 and TRBJ1-4): DPKIIQKPKYLVAVTGSEKILICEQYLGHNAMYWYRQSAKKPLEFMFSYSYQKLMDNQTASSRFQPQSSKKNHLDLQITALKPDDSATYFCASSQEGQNERLFFGHGTKLSVL.

A note on this clone: Gene names follow the mouse nomenclature. The read finishes 1 residue shy of the CDR3 end, and the germline J gene is used to complete it. The rearrangement joins TRBV17 to TRBJ2-2, with D uncertain. This CDR3 has 14 amino acids. CDR1 is MNHDT and CDR2 is YYDKIL in the germline V gene. Trimming removed 4 bases at V and 3 bases at J, with 9 bases between. The CDR3 bases that were read are TGTGCTAGCAGTACGGGGAGAGACACCGGGCAGCTCTAC. It encodes CASSTGRDTGQLY. The whole CDR3 region reads CASSTGRDTGQLYF. Based on the CDR3 plus reference TRBV17 and TRBJ2-2, the full variable domain is DTTVKQNPRYKLARVGKPVNLICSQTMNHDTMYWYQKKPNQAPKLLLFYYDKILNREADTFEKFQSSRPNNSFCSLYIGSAGLEYSAMYLCASSTGRDTGQLYFGEGSKLTVL.

Turning to this clone: The gene symbols are mouse symbols. The read halts 1 residue ahead of the CDR3 end, with the missing end drawn from the germline J gene. This chain uses TRBV26 with TRBJ2-4; D may match TRBD1 or TRBD2 (5 bases each). The CDR3 contains 14 residues. Germline V gene sequence: CDR1 KGHPV, CDR2 FQNQEV (reference sequence). Trimming shortened V by 2 bases and J by 0 bases, and 6 bases separated the two germline ends. CDR3 bases read: TGTGCCAGCAGTCTGGGGGGTAGTCAAAACACCTTGTAC. Translating it yields CASSLGGSQNTLY. The whole CDR3 region reads CASSLGGSQNTLYF.

Of note for this clone: Genes here carry mouse names. Read data end 1 residue before the CDR3 end; the end is taken from the germline J gene. The J gene is TRBJ2-2, the V gene TRBV3, with 8 positions matching TRBD2. Germline lookup yields CDR1 SNHLY and CDR2 FYNGKV (reference sequence). Trimming took 2 bases from V and 1 from J; bases not matched to a gene: 0. This CDR3 contains 15 residues. The CDR3 sequence: CASSLLGGNTGQLYF. CDR3 DNA (partial): TGTGCCAGCAGCTTACTGGGGGGAAACACCGGGCAGCTCTAC.

About this clone itself: The genes and germline here are from mouse. The CDR3 end lies 1 residue beyond the end of the read and is filled in from the germline J gene. The chain employs TRBV3 and TRBJ2-1, with D perhaps matching TRBD1 (5 bases). The CDR3 contains 15 residues. The germline V gene encodes CDR1 SNHLY and CDR2 FYNGKV (reference sequence). V dropped 5 bases and J dropped 0 bases, with 11 bases sitting between them. The CDR3 is CASSPRTYNYAEQFF. The CDR3 bases that were read are TGTGCCAGCAGCCCCCGGACATATAACTATGCTGAGCAGTTC.

In regard to this clone: Here the gene names and germline are mouse. Read coverage stops 1 residue before the CDR3 terminus; the germline J gene supplies the remainder. The chain carries TRBV31 and TRBJ2-5, with TRBD2 identical over 12 bases. CDR1 is GKSSPN and CDR2 is SITVG in the germline V gene. The V gene end was trimmed by 3 bases and the J gene end by 8 bases; junction bases not matched to a gene: 3. The CDR3 has 13 amino acids. The covered CDR3 bases are TGTGCCTGGAGGACTGGGGGGGCGCCCACCCAGTAC. Its protein is CAWRTGGAPTQY. The complete CDR3 protein is CAWRTGGAPTQYF.

Turning to this clone: The genes are named according to mouse. CDR3 bases read: TGTGCCAGCAGCTTCCCGGACAGGGGAAATACGCTCTAT. It encodes CASSFPDRGNTLY. The complete CDR3 sequence is CASSFPDRGNTLYF. The chain couples TRBV3 to TRBJ1-3; TRBD1 matches at 7 bases. The missing CDR3 end, 1 residue past where the read stops, is filled in from the germline J gene. CDR1 and CDR2 (germline): SNHLY, FYNGKV (reference sequence). J was trimmed by 4 bases and V by 3 bases; bases with no gene match: 3. This CDR3 has 14 amino acids.

Remarks on this clone: Gene and germline names: mouse. The CDR3 end falls 1 residue outside the read, so it is completed with the germline J gene. The J gene is TRBJ1-3, the V gene TRBV5; TRBD1 aligns across 7 bases. The trim removed 4 bases at V and 0 bases at J, leaving 3 bases unmatched. Germline V gives CDR1 LGHNA, CDR2 YNLKQL (reference sequence). The CDR3 consists of 15 residues. The CDR3 sequence is CASSRDSNSGNTLYF. The CDR3 DNA, read in part, is TGTGCCAGCAGCCGGGACAGTAATTCTGGAAATACGCTCTAT.

On this clone itself: Here the gene names and germline are mouse. The CDR3 is cut off 1 residue early in the read; its end comes from the germline J gene. V gene TRBV26 combines with J gene TRBJ1-4, with 9 bases aligning to TRBD1. The V and J ends lost 3 bases and 3 bases, in that order; junction bases with no gene match: 2. CDR3 length: 15 residues. Germline values: CDR1 KGHPV, CDR2 FQNQEV (reference sequence). Here the CDR3 reads CASSLGTGTNERLFF. The sequenced CDR3 bases are TGTGCCAGCAGTCTCGGGACAGGGACCAACGAAAGATTATTT.

Points on this clone: Any gene name here is a mouse gene name. The DNA ends 1 residue before the CDR3 does, and the rest of the CDR3 is filled in from the germline J gene. The chain links TRBV13-2 to TRBJ2-1; tentative D call: TRBD2 (6 bases). Germline loops: CDR1 NNHNN, CDR2 SYGAGS (reference sequence). V lost 5 bases to trimming and J lost 4 bases, with 10 bases between them. The CDR3 has 13 amino acids. The CDR3 here is CASGTGTYAEQFF. The part of the CDR3 DNA that was read is TGTGCCAGCGGCACCGGGACTTATGCTGAGCAGTTC.

As regards this clone: Gene names and germline refer to mouse. The read falls 1 residue short of the CDR3 end, and the missing part is taken from the germline J gene. The chain carries TRBV3 and TRBJ2-5, with TRBD2 identical over 8 bases. This CDR3 is 16 amino acids long. J gave up 0 bases and V 3 bases, and 5 bases lay outside the gene matches. Per germline, CDR1 SNHLY and CDR2 FYNGKV (reference sequence). Incomplete CDR3 DNA: TGTGCCAGCAGCTTCGGCCTGGGGGGAAACCAAGACACCCAGTAC. Encoded protein: CASSFGLGGNQDTQY. The whole CDR3 sequence is CASSFGLGGNQDTQYF.

Points on this clone: Germline and genes: mouse. The missing CDR3 end, 1 residue past where the read stops, is filled in from the germline J gene. The chain is built from TRBV13-3 and TRBJ1-4; the D is unclear. Trimming removed 0 bases from V and 3 bases from J, with 9 bases in between. Germline CDR1 and CDR2: NNHDY and SYVADS. There are 15 residues in the CDR3. The DNA read from the CDR3 is TGTGCCAGCAGTGATGCATGGAGGACCAACGAAAGATTATTT. Translating it yields CASSDAWRTNERLF. The CDR3 in full is CASSDAWRTNERLFF.

As for this clone: Here the gene names and germline are mouse. The sequence runs out 1 residue before the end of the CDR3; the remainder is reconstructed from the germline J gene. At the DNA level, this CDR3 is encoded by other sequences in the same sample as well. The chain combines TRBV31 with TRBJ2-4; unclear D gene. V gave up 3 bases and J gave up 2 bases, with 9 bases separating them. The germline CDR1 and CDR2 sequences are GKSSPN and SITVG. This CDR3 spans 13 amino acids. CDR3 DNA (partial): TGTGCCTGGAGCCCGGGATCTCAAAACACCTTGTAC. The encoded protein is CAWSPGSQNTLY. In full, the CDR3 reads CAWSPGSQNTLYF.

Note on this clone: Germline and genes here are mouse. With the read ending 1 residue before the CDR3 end, the germline J gene is used to fill in that end. V is TRBV26 and J is TRBJ1-1, with D possibly TRBD1 on 5 matching bases. Trimming took 6 bases from V and 3 from J, leaving 11 bases between them. Germline-derived CDR1 and CDR2 are KGHPV and FQNQEV (reference sequence). The CDR3 spans 13 residues. The CDR3 sequence: CASSPRDDTEVFF. CDR3 DNA, as far as it was read: TGTGCCAGCAGCCCCAGGGACGACACAGAAGTCTTC.